The 6 T cell receptor beta chains below come from one sample, sequenced in a study of human T cells and chemical hapten exposure. MiXCR, applied by TCRdb to the RACE reads, yields one record per CDR3 protein. The data show roughly 97,000 distinct CDR3 sequences, 25% to 30% seen once. The time point is: patch test 3, about 24 weeks after DPC sensitization. Treatment noted: therapeutic diphenylcyclopropenone sensitization with weekly scalp DPC. The sample consisted of whole blood, taken in connection with sensitization to the hapten diphenylcyclopropenone (DPC). These receptors all come from a man aged 40-50 years with alopecia areata. Some clones in this sample may be carry-over from other donors' samples.

This clonotype occurred many times. The gene calls are TRBV7-9 and TRBJ2-5; 12 nucleotides agree with TRBD2. J lost 4 bases, V lost 4 bases, and 4 bases had no gene match. The CDR3 spans 15 residues. The germline V gene encodes CDR1 SEHNR and CDR2 FQNEAQ (reference sequence). CDR3 amino acids: CASSSPGLAGETQYF. CDR3 sequence (DNA): TGTGCCAGCAGCTCCCCGGGACTAGCGGGAGAGACCCAGTACTTC.

In this sample, this clonotype turned up a few times. The chain employs TRBV11-2 and TRBJ2-7, with D perhaps matching TRBD1 (6 bases). The CDR3 has 14 residues. V was shortened by 5 bases and J by 2 bases, with 13 bases between the two germline ends. Germline V gene sequence: CDR1 SGHAT, CDR2 FQNNGV. CDR3 residues: CASSLQGLPYEQYF. The CDR3 nucleotides read TGTGCCAGCAGCCTACAGGGATTACCCTACGAGCAGTACTTC.

This clonotype turned up a few times. The J gene is TRBJ2-3, the V gene TRBV4-2; the match to TRBD2 covers 8 bases. After removal of 0 bases from V and 2 bases from J, the junction contained 4 bases not matched to a gene. The CDR3 loop spans 16 amino acids. The germline V gene encodes CDR1 LGHNA and CDR2 YNFKEQ. CDR3 nucleotides: TGTGCCAGCAGCCAAGAGGTAGCGGGGCACACAGATACGCAGTATTTT. This encodes CASSQEVAGHTDTQYF.

V usage is TRBV6-5 and J usage is TRBJ2-2, with 12 positions matching TRBD2. The germline gives CDR1 MNHEY, CDR2 SVGAGI. The CDR3 has 16 residues. Trimming took 1 base from V and 8 from J; bases not matched to a gene: 5. This CDR3 is CASSYFRLAGEGELFF. The CDR3 region has the DNA TGTGCCAGCAGTTACTTCCGACTAGCGGGAGAGGGGGAGCTGTTTTTT.

This chain uses TRBV24-1 with TRBJ2-1, with 12 bases identical to TRBD2. Per germline, CDR1 KGHDR and CDR2 SFDVKD. The V segment lost 4 bases and the J segment 8 bases; nucleotides outside the gene matches: 8. The CDR3 is 16 amino acids. The CDR3 here is CATSEPTSGSFDEQFF. As DNA, the CDR3 is TGTGCCACCAGTGAACCGACTAGCGGGAGTTTCGATGAGCAGTTCTTC.

V and J are TRBV5-1 and TRBJ2-2; 9 bases match TRBD2. The germline V gene encodes CDR1 SGHRS and CDR2 YFSETQ. V shed 2 bases and J 2 bases; nucleotides not matched to a gene: 4. The length of the CDR3 is 16 residues. This CDR3 reads CASSLGLAHNTGELFF. The CDR3 DNA reads as TGCGCCAGCAGCTTAGGACTAGCGCATAACACCGGGGAGCTGTTTTTT.